This T cell receptor (beta chain) derives from a study of cytomegalovirus exposure and HLA in healthy donors. Whole-study results and caveats: Later on, an analysis tied under 20,000 TCR beta sequences to HLA alleles at 0.05 false discovery rate.

This clone occurred once. Its antigen is not identified. This PCR relied on a set of 60 Vbeta primers and 13 Jbeta primers. Measured with immunoSEQ multiplex PCR; TCRdb has only the in-frame clones, and not every one. The table has about 110,000 clones, 80% to 85% seen once; the top ten hold just under 3%. Germline V gives CDR1 MNHEY, CDR2 SVGAGI. This CDR3 region has 15 residues. The trim removed 7 bases at V and 1 base at J, leaving 6 bases unmatched. This TCR was recovered from an older woman in good health and CMV-seropositive. This chain connects TRBV6-5 to TRBJ2-2; 7 bases agree with TRBD1. Sequenced material: PBMCs. The CDR3 DNA sequence: TGTGCCAGCATTGCACAGGGGAAGAACACCGGGGAGCTGTTTTTT. Its translation: CASIAQGKNTGELFF.